This TCR beta chain is drawn from a study of cytomegalovirus exposure and HLA in healthy donors. It was with 60 Vbeta and 13 Jbeta primers that the PCR ran. Libraries were prepared by immunoSEQ multiplex PCR; TCRdb keeps only in-frame clonotypes and omits some of them. The table has around 210,000 clones, about 76% seen once; the top ten hold around 0.38%. V lost 6 bases to trimming and J lost 6 bases; unmatched junction nucleotides: 4. CDR3 length equals 14 residues. CDR1 is MNHNY, CDR2 SVGAGI, per germline (reference sequence). The V call is TRBV6-6, the J call TRBJ2-4; 11 positions match TRBD1. The sequence was obtained from a male donor in good health and CMV-seropositive. Sequencing was carried out using PBMCs. CDR3 loop: CASREGQGGNIQYF. The CDR3 coding sequence is TGTGCCAGCAGAGAGGGACAGGGGGGAAACATTCAGTACTTC.